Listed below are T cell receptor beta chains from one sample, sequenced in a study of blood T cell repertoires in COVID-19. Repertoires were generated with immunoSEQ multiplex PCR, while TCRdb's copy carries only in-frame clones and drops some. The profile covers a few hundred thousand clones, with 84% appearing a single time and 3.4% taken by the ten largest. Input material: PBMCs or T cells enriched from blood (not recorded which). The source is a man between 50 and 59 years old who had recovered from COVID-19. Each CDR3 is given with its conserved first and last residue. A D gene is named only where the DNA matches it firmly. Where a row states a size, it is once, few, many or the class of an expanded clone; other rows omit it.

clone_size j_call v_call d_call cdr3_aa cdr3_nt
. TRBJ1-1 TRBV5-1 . CASSQDSANTEAFF TGCGCCAGCAGCCAGGACAGTGCGAACACTGAAGCTTTCTTT
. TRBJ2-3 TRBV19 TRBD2 CASRTSGRASVRVDTQYF TGTGCCAGTAGGACTAGCGGGAGGGCCTCGGTAAGAGTAGATACGCAGTATTTT
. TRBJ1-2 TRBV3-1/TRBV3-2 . CASGTRGAGHGYTF TGTGCCAGCGGTACCCGGGGGGCAGGACATGGCTACACCTTC
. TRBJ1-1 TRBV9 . CASRNMNTEAFF TGTGCCAGCAGGAACATGAACACTGAAGCTTTCTTT
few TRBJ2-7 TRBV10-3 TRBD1 CAISQARGGAYEQYF TGTGCCATCAGCCAAGCAAGAGGGGGCGCTTACGAGCAGTACTTC
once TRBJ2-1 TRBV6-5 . CASSPPPSVEQFF TGTGCCAGCAGTCCCCCCCCTAGTGTTGAGCAGTTCTTC
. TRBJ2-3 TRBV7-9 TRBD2 CASSPGRGGDTQYF TGTGCCAGCAGCCCAGGCCGGGGGGGAGATACGCAGTATTTT
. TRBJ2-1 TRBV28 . CASSSPLVGSRRGNNEQFF TGTGCCAGCAGTTCCCCGTTGGTCGGGTCGCGGAGGGGAAACAATGAGCAGTTCTTC
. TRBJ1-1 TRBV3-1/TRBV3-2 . CASSLRGTEAFF TGTGCCAGCAGCTTAAGGGGCACTGAAGCTTTCTTT
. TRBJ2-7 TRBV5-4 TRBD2 CASSLSLAGGYYEQYF TGTGCCAGCAGCTTGTCCCTAGCGGGAGGGTACTACGAGCAGTACTTC
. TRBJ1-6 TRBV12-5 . CASGLQGAGYSPLHF TGTGCTAGTGGTTTGCAGGGCGCCGGTTATTCACCCCTCCACTTT
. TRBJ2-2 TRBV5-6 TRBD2 CASRRWTSGNTGELFF TGTGCCAGCAGGCGCTGGACTAGCGGGAACACCGGGGAGCTGTTTTTT
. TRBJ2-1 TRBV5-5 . CASSWPQLGRPTNEQFF TGTGCCAGCAGCTGGCCTCAACTAGGCCGCCCCACAAATGAGCAGTTCTTC
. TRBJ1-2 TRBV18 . CASSPPRGQGNYGYTF TGTGCCAGCTCACCACCCCGAGGTCAGGGAAACTATGGCTACACCTTC
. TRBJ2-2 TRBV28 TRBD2 CASSLSLAGGAGELFF TGTGCCAGCAGTTTAAGTCTAGCGGGAGGCGCCGGGGAGCTGTTTTTT
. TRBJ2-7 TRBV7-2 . CASGDWKNYEQYF TGTGCCAGCGGGGACTGGAAAAACTACGAGCAGTACTTC
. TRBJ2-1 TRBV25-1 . CASSAGDPVNEQFF TGTGCCAGCAGCGCAGGGGACCCGGTGAATGAGCAGTTCTTC
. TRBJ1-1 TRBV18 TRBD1 CASSRLRRQGAVNTEAFF TGTGCCAGCTCACGACTCCGCAGACAGGGGGCGGTTAACACTGAAGCTTTCTTT
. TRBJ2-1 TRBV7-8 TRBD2 CASSPTSRLAGNEQFF TGTGCCAGCAGCCCTACGAGCCGACTAGCGGGGAATGAGCAGTTCTTC
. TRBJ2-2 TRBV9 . CASSLNTGELFF TGTGCCAGCAGCTTAAACACCGGGGAGCTGTTTTTT
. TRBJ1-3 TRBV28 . CASSLPRQANLISGNTIYF TGTGCCAGCAGTTTACCCCGGCAGGCCAACTTGATCTCTGGAAACACCATATATTTT
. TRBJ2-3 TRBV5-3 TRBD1 CARSLSWGQGWGGMLDTQYF TGTGCCAGAAGCTTGTCTTGGGGACAGGGTTGGGGGGGCATGTTAGATACGCAGTATTTT
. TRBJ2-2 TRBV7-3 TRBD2 CASSKAGGATGELFF TGTGCCAGCAGCAAAGCGGGGGGCGCCACCGGGGAGCTGTTTTTT
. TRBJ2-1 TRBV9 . CASSVTVSSYNEQFF TGTGCCAGCAGCGTCACAGTCAGCTCCTACAATGAGCAGTTCTTC
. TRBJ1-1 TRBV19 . CASNSGDTEAFF TGTGCCAGTAACAGCGGGGACACTGAAGCTTTCTTT
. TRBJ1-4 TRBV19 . CASRQGWEKLFF TGTGCCAGTAGGCAGGGTTGGGAAAAACTGTTTTTT
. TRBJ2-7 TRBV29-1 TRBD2 CSAIPRGLANEQYF TGCAGCGCCATACCCCGCGGACTAGCGAACGAGCAGTACTTC
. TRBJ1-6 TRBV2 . CASSEVGGMNSPLHF TGTGCCAGCAGTGAGGTGGGAGGAATGAATTCACCCCTCCACTTT
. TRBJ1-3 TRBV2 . CASNNLRGGNTIYF TGTGCCAGCAATAACCTTAGGGGAGGAAACACCATATATTTT
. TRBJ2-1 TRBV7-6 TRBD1 CASSFTGGAAYNEQFF TGTGCCAGCAGCTTTACAGGGGGCGCAGCCTACAATGAGCAGTTCTTC
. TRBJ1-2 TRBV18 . CASSPGHSYGYTF TGTGCCAGCTCACCAGGACACTCCTATGGCTACACCTTC
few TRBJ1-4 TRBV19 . CASSWPRDTEKKATNEKLFF TGTGCCAGTAGTTGGCCCCGGGACACGGAAAAAAAGGCAACTAATGAAAAACTGTTTTTT
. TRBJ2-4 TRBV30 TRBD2 CAWSVAGAGGNIQYF TGTGCCTGGAGTGTAGCGGGGGCTGGGGGTAACATTCAGTACTTC